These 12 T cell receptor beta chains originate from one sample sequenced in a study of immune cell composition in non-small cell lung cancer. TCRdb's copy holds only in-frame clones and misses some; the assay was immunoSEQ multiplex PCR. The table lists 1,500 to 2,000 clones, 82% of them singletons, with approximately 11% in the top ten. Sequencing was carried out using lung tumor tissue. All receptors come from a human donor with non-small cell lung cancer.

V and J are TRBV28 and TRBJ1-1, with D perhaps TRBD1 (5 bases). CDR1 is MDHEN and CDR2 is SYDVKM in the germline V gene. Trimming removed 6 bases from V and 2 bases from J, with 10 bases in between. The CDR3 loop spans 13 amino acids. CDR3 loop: CASSDSSNTEAFF. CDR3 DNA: TGTGCCAGCAGCGACAGTTCCAACACTGAAGCTTTCTTT.

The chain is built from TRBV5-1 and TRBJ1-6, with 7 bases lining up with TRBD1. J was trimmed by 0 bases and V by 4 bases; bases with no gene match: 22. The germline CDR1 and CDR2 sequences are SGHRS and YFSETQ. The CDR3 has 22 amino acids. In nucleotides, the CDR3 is TGCGCCAGCAGCCCTCTTCCCCAGGCCAGGGGGATCGAAAGCTCCTATAATTCACCCCTCCACTTT. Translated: CASSPLPQARGIESSYNSPLHF.

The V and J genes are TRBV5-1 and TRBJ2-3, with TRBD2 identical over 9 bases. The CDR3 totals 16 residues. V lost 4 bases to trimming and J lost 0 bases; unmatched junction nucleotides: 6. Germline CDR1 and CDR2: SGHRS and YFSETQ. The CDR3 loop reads CASSLLTSGSTDTQYF. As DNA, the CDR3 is TGCGCCAGCAGCCTACTTACTAGCGGGAGCACAGATACGCAGTATTTT.

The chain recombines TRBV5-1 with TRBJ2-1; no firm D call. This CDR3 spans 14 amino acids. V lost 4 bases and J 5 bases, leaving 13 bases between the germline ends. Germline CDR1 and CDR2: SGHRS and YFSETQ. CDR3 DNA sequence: TGCGCCAGCAGCCTATTGACCGCGGACAATGAGCAGTTCTTC. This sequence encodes CASSLLTADNEQFF.

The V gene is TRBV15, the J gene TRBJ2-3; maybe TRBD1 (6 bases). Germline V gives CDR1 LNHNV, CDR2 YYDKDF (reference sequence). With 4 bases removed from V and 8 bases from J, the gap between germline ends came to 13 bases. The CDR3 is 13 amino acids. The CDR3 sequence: CATSKTRGGTQYF. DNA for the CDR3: TGTGCCACCAGCAAGACTCGAGGGGGTACGCAGTATTTT.

Written as DNA, the CDR3 is TGTGCCAGCTCACCAAGTGGGACAGGCCCCGCGACCACCTTC. Translating gives CASSPSGTGPATTF. The chain is built from TRBV18 and TRBJ1-2; 8 nucleotides align to TRBD1. The CDR3 is 14 residues long. V dropped 2 bases and J dropped 13; count of bases not matched to a gene: 12. Looked up from germline, CDR1 is KGHSH and CDR2 is LQKENI. Supplemented by reference TRBV18 and TRBJ1-2, the full variable domain reads NAGVMQNPRHLVRRRGQEARLRCSPMKGHSHVYWYRQLPEEGLKFMVYLQKENIIDESGMPKERFSAEFPKEGPSILRIQQVVRGDSAAYFCASSPSGTGPATTFGSGTRLTVV.

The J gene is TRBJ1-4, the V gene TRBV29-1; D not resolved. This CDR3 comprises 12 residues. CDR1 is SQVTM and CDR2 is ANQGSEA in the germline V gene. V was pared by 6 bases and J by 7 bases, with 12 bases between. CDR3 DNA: TGCAGCGTATCCGGAGGGAGTGAAAAACTGTTTTTT. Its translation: CSVSGGSEKLFF.

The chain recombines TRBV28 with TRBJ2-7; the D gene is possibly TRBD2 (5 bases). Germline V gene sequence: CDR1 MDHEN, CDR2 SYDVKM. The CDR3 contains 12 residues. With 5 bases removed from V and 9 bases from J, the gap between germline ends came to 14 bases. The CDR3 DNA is TGTGCCAGCAGTACCGGGCCTGAGGGGCAGTACTTC. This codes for CASSTGPEGQYF.

Here the CDR3 DNA reads TGCAGTGCTCACAGGGTGGAGACCCAGTACTTC. Its translation: CSAHRVETQYF. The chain is built from TRBV20-1 and TRBJ2-5, with D possibly being TRBD1 (6 bases). The CDR3 contains 11 residues. Trimming removed 5 bases at V and 5 bases at J, with 9 bases between. Looked up from germline, CDR1 is DFQATT and CDR2 is SNEGSKA (reference sequence).

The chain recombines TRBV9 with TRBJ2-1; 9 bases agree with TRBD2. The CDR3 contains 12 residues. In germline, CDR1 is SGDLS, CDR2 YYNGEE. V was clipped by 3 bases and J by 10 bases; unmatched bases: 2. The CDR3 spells CASSASGAEQFF. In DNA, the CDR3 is TGTGCCAGCAGCGCTAGCGGGGCAGAGCAGTTCTTC.

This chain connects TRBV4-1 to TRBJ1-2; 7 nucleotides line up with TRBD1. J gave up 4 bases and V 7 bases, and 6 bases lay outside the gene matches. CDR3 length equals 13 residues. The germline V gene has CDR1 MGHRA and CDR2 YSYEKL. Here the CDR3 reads CASTGSGGYGYTF. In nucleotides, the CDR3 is TGCGCCAGCACCGGGTCAGGGGGCTATGGCTACACCTTC.

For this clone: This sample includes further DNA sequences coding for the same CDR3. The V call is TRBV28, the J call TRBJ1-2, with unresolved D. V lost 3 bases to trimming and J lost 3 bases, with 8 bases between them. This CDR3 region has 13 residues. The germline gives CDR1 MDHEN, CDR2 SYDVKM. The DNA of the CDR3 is TGTGCCAGCAGTTTCCGGGAGGACTATGGCTACACCTTC. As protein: CASSFREDYGYTF.